A selection of T cell receptor beta chains follows, all from one sample in a study of T cell repertoires in cytomegalovirus infection. MiXCR, applied by TCRdb to the reads, yields one record per CDR3 protein. Of tens of thousands of distinct CDR3 sequences in the sample, more than 25% were seen once. These TCRs' antigens remain unknown. Source: CD8+ T cells from cultured PBMCs, taken from culture after CMV antigen stimulation. The receptors shown here come from a human donor in good health (CMV status not recorded). Some clones in this sample may be carry-over from other donors' samples. CDR3s include the opening cysteine and the closing phenylalanine or tryptophan. D genes are given only for firm matches. Clone size appears in some rows only: once, few, many, or a class for an expanded clone.

clone_size d_call j_call v_call cdr3_aa cdr3_nt
few TRBD1 TRBJ1-6 TRBV7-8 CASREGQGNSPLHF TGTGCCAGCAGGGAAGGACAGGGAAATTCACCCCTCCACTTT
NA NA TRBJ2-5 TRBV11-2 CASSLGVAPAETQYF TGTGCCAGCAGCTTAGGAGTAGCGCCCGCGGAGACCCAGTACTTC
NA TRBD1 TRBJ1-1 TRBV7-9 CASPLTGTENTEAFF TGTGCCAGCCCGCTTACCGGGACAGAGAACACTGAAGCTTTCTTT
few NA TRBJ2-7 TRBV27 CASSLGVWDEQYF TGTGCCAGCAGTTTAGGGGTTTGGGACGAGCAGTACTTC
NA NA TRBJ2-2 TRBV12-3/TRBV12-4 CASSSPGELFF TGTGCCAGCAGTTCCCCCGGGGAGCTGTTTTTT
NA NA TRBJ2-2 TRBV10-3 CAIRPVGHQGPGELFF TGTGCCATTCGTCCAGTGGGCCACCAAGGCCCCGGGGAGCTGTTTTTT
many TRBD2 TRBJ2-1 TRBV11-2 CASRSQVGRDSYNEQFF TGTGCCAGCAGATCCCAGGTCGGGAGGGACTCCTACAATGAGCAGTTCTTC
few TRBD1 TRBJ2-1 TRBV24-1 CATSDLRQGAIDEQFF TGTGCCACCAGTGATTTAAGACAGGGGGCAATTGATGAGCAGTTCTTC
NA NA TRBJ2-7 TRBV6-5 CASSYGVAYEQYF TGTGCCAGCAGTTACGGGGTAGCCTACGAGCAGTACTTC
NA TRBD2 TRBJ2-1 TRBV7-9 CASSPAVGLAKNEQFF TGTGCCAGCAGCCCGGCAGTTGGACTAGCGAAAAATGAGCAGTTCTTC
many NA TRBJ1-1 TRBV7-6 CASSSPTGEVGTEAFF TGTGCCAGCAGCTCCCCCACTGGGGAGGTCGGCACTGAAGCTTTCTTT
NA NA TRBJ2-7 TRBV27 CASTAGRFSYEQYF TGTGCCAGCACGGCGGGCAGGTTCTCCTACGAGCAGTACTTC
few NA TRBJ2-5 TRBV4-3 CASSQDRGTGETQYF TGCGCCAGCAGCCAAGATCGAGGGACGGGGGAGACCCAGTACTTC
NA NA TRBJ1-5 TRBV5-6 CASSLYRDGNQPQHF TGTGCCAGCAGCTTATACAGGGACGGCAATCAGCCCCAGCATTTT
medium-sized TRBD2 TRBJ2-7 TRBV4-1 CASSQEGLAGGGYEQYF TGCGCCAGCAGCCAAGAAGGGCTAGCGGGAGGGGGCTACGAGCAGTACTTC
many NA TRBJ2-2 TRBV7-9 CASSYVRSANTGELFF TGTGCCAGCAGCTACGTCAGATCCGCGAACACCGGGGAGCTGTTTTTT
many NA TRBJ2-3 TRBV7-6 CASSPSRGAGDTQYF TGTGCCAGCAGCCCCTCCCGGGGGGCTGGGGATACGCAGTATTTT
many NA TRBJ2-4 TRBV19 CASSIPSAKNIQYF TGTGCCAGTAGTATCCCTTCAGCCAAAAACATTCAGTACTTC
few TRBD2 TRBJ2-3 TRBV7-6 CASSSGLAGDADTQYF TGTGCCAGCAGCTCCGGACTAGCGGGAGATGCAGATACGCAGTATTTT
many TRBD1 TRBJ1-2 TRBV7-9 CASRRTTGPTTRNYGYTF TGTGCCAGCAGAAGAACGACAGGGCCGACTACCAGGAACTATGGCTACACCTTC
NA TRBD1 TRBJ2-5 TRBV29-1 CSVWTGGEETQYF TGCAGCGTGTGGACAGGGGGAGAGGAGACCCAGTACTTC
NA TRBD1 TRBJ1-2 TRBV25-1 CASSLQGAYGYTF TGTGCCAGCAGTTTACAGGGGGCCTATGGCTACACCTTC
few TRBD1 TRBJ1-5 TRBV13 CASSLGTGLNQPQHF TGTGCCAGCAGCCTCGGGACAGGACTTAATCAGCCCCAGCATTTT
NA TRBD1 TRBJ1-1 TRBV7-2 CASTRDRMNTEAFF TGTGCCAGCACCCGGGACAGGATGAACACTGAAGCTTTCTTT
few NA TRBJ1-1 TRBV7-9 CASSPPGGDPTEAFF TGTGCCAGCAGCCCTCCGGGAGGGGATCCCACTGAAGCTTTCTTT
NA NA TRBJ2-5 TRBV11-2 CASSWRAGEGETQYF TGTGCCAGCAGCTGGAGGGCAGGGGAAGGGGAGACCCAGTACTTC
few TRBD2 TRBJ2-3 TRBV4-3 CASSPGLAGAMDTQYF TGCGCCAGCAGCCCGGGACTAGCGGGAGCAATGGATACGCAGTATTTT